Below, 7 T cell receptor beta chains from the same sample are listed, as sequenced in a study of identical twins. TCRdb independently ran MiXCR on the 5' RACE reads; one entry per CDR3 protein. This table has more than 400,000 distinct CDR3 sequences, 13% to 15% appearing once. This sample also appeared in a second study, on yellow fever vaccine responses in identical twins.

The sequenced sample was CD4+ T cells sorted from blood. These receptors were obtained from a woman aged 18-35 years in good health.

The V call is TRBV4-1, the J call TRBJ2-4, with D perhaps TRBD2 (6 bases). The V and J ends lost 1 base and 7 bases respectively, with 17 bases between them. The CDR3 consists of 16 residues. From germline, CDR1 is MGHRA and CDR2 YSYEKL. CDR3 nucleotide sequence: TGCGCCAGCAGCCAAGCCTCCGCGGGGTGGGTGAACATTCAGTACTTC. Translating it yields CASSQASAGWVNIQYF.

The chain couples TRBV6-1 to TRBJ1-2, with TRBD1 identical over 9 bases. The V and J ends lost 7 bases and 2 bases, in that order; junction bases with no gene match: 5. CDR1 is MNHNS, CDR2 SASEGT, per germline. CDR3 length: 14 residues. The CDR3 coding sequence is TGTGCCAGCACTCGACAGGGGGAGAACTATGGCTACACCTTC. Protein sequence: CASTRQGENYGYTF.

The chain couples TRBV12-3 or TRBV12-4 to TRBJ2-5; D is uncertain. CDR3 size: 14 residues. The V and J ends lost 3 bases and 5 bases respectively, with 13 bases between them. DNA of the CDR3: TGTGCCAGCAGTTTCGGGCCCCCGAGGGAGACCCAGTACTTC. It specifies CASSFGPPRETQYF.

This clonotype has a handful of counts. The J gene is TRBJ2-2, the V gene TRBV2, with D perhaps TRBD1 (5 bases). Germline V gene sequence: CDR1 SNHLY, CDR2 FYNNEI. V lost 2 bases, J lost 1 base, and 8 bases lay in between. The CDR3 spans 15 residues. CDR3 loop: CASSEKGMNTGELFF. CDR3 bases: TGTGCCAGCAGTGAAAAGGGGATGAACACCGGGGAGCTGTTTTTT.

This clonotype showed up just a few times. The gene calls are TRBV20-1 and TRBJ2-3; 10 bases map to TRBD2. With 1 base clipped from V and 3 bases from J, the junction kept 4 bases outside the gene matches. The CDR3 runs 15 residues. Germline CDR1 and CDR2: DFQATT and SNEGSKA (reference sequence). The CDR3 spells CSARVAGLATDTQYF. The DNA of the CDR3 is TGCAGTGCTAGAGTAGCGGGACTAGCGACAGATACGCAGTATTTT.

V and J are TRBV6-5 and TRBJ1-2; D is ambiguous. This CDR3 region has 11 residues. CDR1 and CDR2 from the germline V gene are MNHEY and SVGAGI. The V gene lost 11 bases and the J gene lost 2 bases, with 9 bases spanning the gap. For the CDR3, the DNA is TGTGCCGTGAGGTCCAACTATGGCTACACCTTC. This gives the protein CAVRSNYGYTF.

This clonotype showed up just a few times. In nucleotides, the CDR3 is TGTGCCAGCAGGATGTGGGCAGATACGCAGTATTTT. This translates into CASRMWADTQYF. The chain carries TRBV12-3 or TRBV12-4 and TRBJ2-3; D not certain. CDR3 size: 12 residues. V lost 6 bases to trimming and J lost 4 bases, with 8 bases between them.